The sequence of this T cell receptor beta chain was determined in a study of Tregs in tolerant kidney transplant recipients. General observations from the study: The most relevant donor-specific Treg TCRbeta repertoire apparently came from expansion with activated donor B cells. No direct test of biological reproducibility was done here. Changing PCR primers prevented nucleotide comparison between some patients' samples.

CDR1 SGHRS and CDR2 YFSETQ come from the germline V gene. The CDR3 runs to 16 residues. J was trimmed by 1 base and V by 3 bases; bases with no gene match: 9. With respect to this clone: Its matching antigen is unknown.

Clones were sequenced by immunoSEQ multiplex PCR, and TCRdb holds only the in-frame ones, with some missing. The data hold approximately 69,000 clones, with 85% to 90% observed a single time. This specimen was CD4+ T cells from blood, taken before the transplant. V is TRBV5-1 and J is TRBJ2-7; 8 positions agree with TRBD1. This receptor was identified in a human donor who received a combined kidney and bone marrow transplant. As DNA, the CDR3 is TGCGCCAGCAGCTCCCAGACAGGGGCGTCATCCTACGAGCAGTACTTC. This gives the protein CASSSQTGASSYEQYF.